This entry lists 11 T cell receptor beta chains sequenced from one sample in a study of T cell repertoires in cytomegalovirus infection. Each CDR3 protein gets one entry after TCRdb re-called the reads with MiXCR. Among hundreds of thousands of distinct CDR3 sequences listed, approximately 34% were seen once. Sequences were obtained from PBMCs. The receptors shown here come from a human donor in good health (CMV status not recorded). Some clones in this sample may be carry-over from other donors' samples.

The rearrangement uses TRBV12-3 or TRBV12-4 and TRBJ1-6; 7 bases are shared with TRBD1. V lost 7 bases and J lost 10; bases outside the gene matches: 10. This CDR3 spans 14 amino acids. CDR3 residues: CASKETGSSSPLHF. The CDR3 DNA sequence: TGTGCCAGCAAAGAGACAGGGTCGAGCTCACCCCTCCACTTT.

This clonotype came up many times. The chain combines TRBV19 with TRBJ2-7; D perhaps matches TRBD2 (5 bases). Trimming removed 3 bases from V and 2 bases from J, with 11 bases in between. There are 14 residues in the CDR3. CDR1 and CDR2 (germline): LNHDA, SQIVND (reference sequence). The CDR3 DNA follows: TGTGCCAGTAGTATCGTGGACGGGACCTACGAGCAGTACTTC. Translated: CASSIVDGTYEQYF.

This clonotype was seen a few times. As DNA, the CDR3 is TGTGCCAGCAGTTTATCCCAACTCATTGGCTACACCTTC. Residues: CASSLSQLIGYTF. The chain employs TRBV12-3 or TRBV12-4 and TRBJ1-2, with D unclear. The CDR3 spans 13 residues. Trimming stripped 2 bases from V and 7 bases from J, with 11 bases between.

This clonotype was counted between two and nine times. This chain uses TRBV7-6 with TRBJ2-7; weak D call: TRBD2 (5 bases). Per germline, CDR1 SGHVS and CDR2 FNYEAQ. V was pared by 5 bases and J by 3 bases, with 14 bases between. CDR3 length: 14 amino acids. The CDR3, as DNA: TGTGCCAGCAGCCCGGGATCTCTCGGCTACGAGCAGTACTTC. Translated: CASSPGSLGYEQYF.

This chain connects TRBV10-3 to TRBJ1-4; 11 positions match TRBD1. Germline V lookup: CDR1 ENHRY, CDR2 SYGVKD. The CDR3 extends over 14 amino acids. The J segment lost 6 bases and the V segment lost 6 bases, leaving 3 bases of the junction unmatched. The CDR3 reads CAISPGQGDEKLFF. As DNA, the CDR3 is TGTGCCATCAGCCCGGGACAGGGGGATGAAAAACTGTTTTTT.

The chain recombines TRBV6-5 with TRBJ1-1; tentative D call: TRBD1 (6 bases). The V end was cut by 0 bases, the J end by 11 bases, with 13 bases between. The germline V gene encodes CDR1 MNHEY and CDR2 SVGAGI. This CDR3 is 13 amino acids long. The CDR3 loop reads CASSYSRGYGAFF. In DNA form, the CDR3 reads TGTGCCAGCAGTTACTCGAGGGGGTATGGGGCTTTCTTT.

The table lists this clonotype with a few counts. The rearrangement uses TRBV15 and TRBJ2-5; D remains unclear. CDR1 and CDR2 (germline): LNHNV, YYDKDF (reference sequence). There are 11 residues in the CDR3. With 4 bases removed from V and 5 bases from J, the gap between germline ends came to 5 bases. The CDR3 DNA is TGTGCCACCAGCAAAGGGGAGACCCAGTACTTC. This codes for CATSKGETQYF.

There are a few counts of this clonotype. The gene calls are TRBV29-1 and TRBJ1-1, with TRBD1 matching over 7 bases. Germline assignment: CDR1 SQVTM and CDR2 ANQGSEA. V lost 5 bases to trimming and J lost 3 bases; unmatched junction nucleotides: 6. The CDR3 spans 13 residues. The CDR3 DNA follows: TGCAGCGTTAACAGACAGGGCTACACTGAAGCTTTCTTT. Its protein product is CSVNRQGYTEAFF.

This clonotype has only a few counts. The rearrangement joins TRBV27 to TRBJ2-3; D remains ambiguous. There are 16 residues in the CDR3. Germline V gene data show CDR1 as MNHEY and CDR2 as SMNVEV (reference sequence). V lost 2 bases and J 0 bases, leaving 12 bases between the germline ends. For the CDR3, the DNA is TGTGCCAGCAGTTTAGCCCGGTCCGCTAGCACAGATACGCAGTATTTT. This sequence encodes CASSLARSASTDTQYF.

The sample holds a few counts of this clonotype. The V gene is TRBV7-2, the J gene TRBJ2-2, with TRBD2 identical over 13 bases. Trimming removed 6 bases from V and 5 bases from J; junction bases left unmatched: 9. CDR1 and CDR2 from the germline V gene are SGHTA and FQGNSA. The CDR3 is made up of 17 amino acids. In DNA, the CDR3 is TGTGCCAGCAGAAGGACTAGCGGGAGCCCGCGAACCGGGGAGCTGTTTTTT. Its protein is CASRRTSGSPRTGELFF.

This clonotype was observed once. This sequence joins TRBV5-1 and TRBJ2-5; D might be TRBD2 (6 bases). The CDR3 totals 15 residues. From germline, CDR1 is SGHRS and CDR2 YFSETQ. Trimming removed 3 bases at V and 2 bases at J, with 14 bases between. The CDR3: CASSYSGLTQETQYF. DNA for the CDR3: TGCGCCAGCAGCTACTCGGGACTGACTCAAGAGACCCAGTACTTC.